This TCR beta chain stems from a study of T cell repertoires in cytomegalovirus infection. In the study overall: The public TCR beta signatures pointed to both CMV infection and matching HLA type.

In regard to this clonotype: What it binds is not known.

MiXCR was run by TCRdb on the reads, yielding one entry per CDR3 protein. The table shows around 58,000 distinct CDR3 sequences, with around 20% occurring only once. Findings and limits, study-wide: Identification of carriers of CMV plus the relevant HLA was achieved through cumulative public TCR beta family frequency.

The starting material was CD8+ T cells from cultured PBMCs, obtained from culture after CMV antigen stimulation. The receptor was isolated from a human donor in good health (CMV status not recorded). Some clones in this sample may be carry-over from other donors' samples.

The CDR3 region has the DNA TGCAGTGCTAGTCCCCCCGCGGGGGGACGCGGTAAAGATACGCAGTATTTT. Translation: CSASPPAGGRGKDTQYF. This chain joins TRBV20-1 and TRBJ2-3; 8 nucleotides match TRBD2. J was trimmed by 5 bases and V by 3 bases; bases with no gene match: 16. The CDR3 runs to 17 residues. Germline assignment: CDR1 DFQATT and CDR2 SNEGSKA (reference sequence).